This T cell receptor beta chain comes out of a study of control samples from healthy donors and cancer patients. The CDR3 consists of 15 residues. Germline V gives CDR1 LNHDA, CDR2 SQIVND (reference sequence). V shed 7 bases and J shed 0 bases, with 15 bases lying between them. Assay used: immunoSEQ multiplex PCR; TCRdb lists only in-frame clones, some missing. The table records some 160,000 clones, around 96% of them present only once. This receptor was taken from a woman in her thirties or forties in good health. The source material was blood. The chain links TRBV19 to TRBJ1-1; weak D call: TRBD1 (5 bases). CDR3 DNA sequence: TGTGCCAGTATTTTACTGAGGGGCATGAACACTGAAGCTTTCTTT. This gives the protein CASILLRGMNTEAFF.